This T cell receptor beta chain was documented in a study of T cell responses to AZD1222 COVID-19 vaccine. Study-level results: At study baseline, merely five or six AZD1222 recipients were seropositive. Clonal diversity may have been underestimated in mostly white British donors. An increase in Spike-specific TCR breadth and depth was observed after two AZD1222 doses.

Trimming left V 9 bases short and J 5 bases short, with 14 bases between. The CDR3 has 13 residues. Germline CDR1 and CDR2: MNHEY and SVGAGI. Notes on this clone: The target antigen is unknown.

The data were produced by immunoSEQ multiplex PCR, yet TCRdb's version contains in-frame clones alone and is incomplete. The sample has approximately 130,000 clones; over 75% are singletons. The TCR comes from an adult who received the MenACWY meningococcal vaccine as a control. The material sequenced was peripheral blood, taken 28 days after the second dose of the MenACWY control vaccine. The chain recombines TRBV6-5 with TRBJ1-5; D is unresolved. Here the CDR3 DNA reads TGTGCCAGTCGCGGGCACGTAGATCAGCCCCAGCATTTT. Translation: CASRGHVDQPQHF.